The clone carrying this TCR beta chain has ten or more counts. Its target is not known. The CDR3 has 17 residues. Germline loops: CDR1 KGHSH, CDR2 LQKENI. J was trimmed by 3 bases and V by 6 bases; bases with no gene match: 10. This sample was included in a study of early T cells in non-severe SARS-CoV-2 infection. The overall study: Chains were not paired, and sequencing was done on bulk RNA from unsorted whole blood.

Findings and caveats of the study: Matching results from VDJdb favored anti-spike CD8 responses, leaving private and CD4 specificities undetected.

In the library, individual cDNA molecules carried attached unique molecular identifiers. Each CDR3 protein gets one entry after TCRdb re-called the 5' RACE reads with MiXCR. The profile shows about 67,000 distinct CDR3 sequences, more than 9% of them singletons. The genes are TRBV18 and TRBJ2-3; 12 nucleotides match TRBD2. Sequenced: whole blood. The sequence came from an adult who was a healthcare worker with PCR-confirmed SARS-CoV-2 infection or an uninfected control (not recorded which). The CDR3 DNA reads TGTGCCAGCTCGCGACAGTTTACTAGCGGGAGGACAGATACGCAGTATTTT. It encodes CASSRQFTSGRTDTQYF.